These 22 T cell receptor beta chains were sequenced from one sample in a study of T cells after yellow fever vaccination. TCRdb ran MiXCR on the 5' RACE reads and lists one entry per CDR3 protein. The top ten clones hold under 75% of a sample with about 5,800 distinct CDR3 sequences, roughly 6% of them seen once. The specimen comprised PBMCs, either bulk or a sorted T-cell subset (CD4+, CD8+, memory, or dextramer-sorted; not recorded which), sampled more than 14 days after the first yellow fever vaccination. These receptors all come from a young man who received the YFV17D yellow fever vaccine.

This clonotype was detected many times. The V call is TRBV14, the J call TRBJ2-7; the D gene is possibly TRBD1 (6 bases). The CDR3 covers 18 residues. The V end was cut by 0 bases, the J end by 1 base, with 19 bases between. Germline values: CDR1 SGHDN, CDR2 FVKESK. The CDR3 DNA follows: TGTGCCAGCAGCCAAGACTACCTTGGGGGCGTTCAATCCTACGAGCAGTACTTC. Translation: CASSQDYLGGVQSYEQYF.

This clonotype showed up many times. V and J are TRBV6-1 and TRBJ2-7; 7 bases are shared with TRBD1. Germline-derived CDR1 and CDR2 are MNHNS and SASEGT. The junction had 2 bases not matched to a gene; V was cut back by 0 bases and J by 3 bases. This CDR3 region has 14 residues. The CDR3 reads CASSEARQGYEQYF. CDR3 nucleotide sequence: TGTGCCAGCAGTGAAGCGAGACAGGGCTACGAGCAGTACTTC.

This clonotype was seen repeatedly, ten times or more. The gene calls are TRBV5-1 and TRBJ2-7; 9 positions agree with TRBD2. Looked up from germline, CDR1 is SGHRS and CDR2 is YFSETQ. This CDR3 is 15 amino acids long. Trimming removed 2 bases from V and 4 bases from J; junction bases left unmatched: 7. In nucleotides, the CDR3 is TGCGCCAGCAGCTTTAGCAGCGGGGGGCCTTACGAGCAGTACTTC. Amino acids: CASSFSSGGPYEQYF.

By sample share, this clonotype is medium-sized. The V and J genes are TRBV6-2 or TRBV6-3 and TRBJ2-5; 9 nucleotides line up with TRBD2. This CDR3 is built from 19 residues. V trimming: 2 bases; J trimming: 2 bases; junction bases outside the gene matches: 15. The germline V gene has CDR1 MNHEY and CDR2 SVGEGT. In nucleotides, the CDR3 is TGTGCCAGCAGTTACCTAACCCGCCCTAGCGGGGAACGTCAAGAGACCCAGTACTTC. This translates into CASSYLTRPSGERQETQYF.

This clonotype was detected many times. The chain recombines TRBV12-3 or TRBV12-4 with TRBJ2-1; D is unresolved. The CDR3 spans 15 residues. Trimming took off 6 bases at V and 0 bases at J, with 12 bases between the two ends. The CDR3 protein is CASSPGFGSYNEQFF. CDR3 bases: TGTGCCAGCAGCCCAGGTTTTGGCTCCTACAATGAGCAGTTCTTC.

This clonotype was seen at least ten times. The genes are TRBV29-1 and TRBJ2-2, with 10 bases lining up with TRBD1. Germline loops: CDR1 SQVTM, CDR2 ANQGSEA. The CDR3 consists of 14 residues. V shed 5 bases, J shed 4 bases, and the junction held 4 bases outside the gene matches. The CDR3 DNA follows: TGCAGCGTTCAGGGACAGGGGTTCACCGGGGAGCTGTTTTTT. It encodes CSVQGQGFTGELFF.

The chain links TRBV7-9 to TRBJ2-1; D may be TRBD2 (6 bases). Trimming removed 10 bases at V and 6 bases at J, with 19 bases between. In germline, CDR1 is SEHNR, CDR2 FQNEAQ (reference sequence). This CDR3 is built from 14 residues. The CDR3 loop reads CAMCPGGRCNEQFF. The CDR3 DNA reads as TGTGCCATGTGCCCCGGGGGACGGTGCAATGAGCAGTTCTTC.

This clonotype was detected many times. The J gene is TRBJ2-2, the V gene TRBV4-1; D possibly corresponds to TRBD1 (6 bases). The germline V gene has CDR1 MGHRA and CDR2 YSYEKL. The CDR3 loop spans 14 amino acids. The germline V and J ends were trimmed by 4 bases and 5 bases, with 11 bases remaining between them. The CDR3 reads CASSLTTGTGELFF. CDR3 coding DNA: TGCGCCAGCAGCCTCACGACAGGAACCGGGGAGCTGTTTTTT.

This clonotype occurred many times. V is TRBV4-2 and J is TRBJ2-1, with 8 bases lining up with TRBD2. Per germline, CDR1 LGHNA and CDR2 YNFKEQ. The CDR3 is 15 amino acids. Trimming at V came to 0 bases and at J to 6 bases, leaving 4 bases not matched to a gene. As DNA, the CDR3 is TGTGCCAGCAGCCAAGACGGGGGGGCCCCCAATGAGCAGTTCTTC. Protein sequence: CASSQDGGAPNEQFF.

The sample holds many counts of this clonotype. V gene TRBV11-2 combines with J gene TRBJ2-3; 9 bases are shared with TRBD2. Trimming at V came to 3 bases and at J to 0 bases, leaving 1 base not matched to a gene. The CDR3 has 15 amino acids. Germline V CDR1 and CDR2: SGHAT, FQNNGV. The CDR3 DNA reads TGTGCCAGCAGCTTTACTAGCGGGAGCACAGATACGCAGTATTTT. This gives the protein CASSFTSGSTDTQYF.

This clonotype has ten or more counts. This chain uses TRBV7-2 with TRBJ2-1; no clear D. V lost 5 bases, J lost 15 bases, and 14 bases lay in between. This CDR3 is 11 amino acids long. The germline CDR1 and CDR2 sequences are SGHTA and FQGNSA. The CDR3 sequence: CASSNAVGLFF. In DNA, the CDR3 is TGTGCCAGCAGCAACGCAGTAGGGCTGTTCTTC. The full variable domain, with the rest looked up from reference TRBV7-2 and TRBJ2-1, is GAGVSQSPSNKVTEKGKDVELRCDPISGHTALYWYRQSLGQGLEFLIYFQGNSAPDKSGLPSDRFSAERTGGSVSTLTIQRTQQEDSAVYLCASSNAVGLFFGPGTRLTVL.

This clonotype was observed at least ten times. This chain connects TRBV6-6 to TRBJ2-7; possible D gene TRBD2, 6 bases. CDR3 length: 12 amino acids. Trimming cost V 5 bases and J 10 bases, with 15 bases left between them. CDR1 and CDR2 from the germline V gene are MNHNY and SVGAGI (reference sequence). CDR3 in DNA: TGTGCCAGCAGTCCCGGGAGTATGAGACAGTACTTC. It is translated as CASSPGSMRQYF.

This clonotype has ten or more counts. The J gene is TRBJ2-2, the V gene TRBV29-1, with 8 bases matching TRBD1. The germline CDR1 and CDR2 sequences are SQVTM and ANQGSEA. The CDR3 runs to 13 residues. Losses at the gene ends were 3 bases for V and 3 bases for J; bases not matched to a gene: 0. CDR3 coding DNA: TGCAGCGTTGAGACAGGGGACACCGGGGAGCTGTTTTTT. This sequence encodes CSVETGDTGELFF.

By its share, this clonotype is medium-sized (0.01 to 0.1%). V usage is TRBV20-1 and J usage is TRBJ1-2; 7 bases fit TRBD1. CDR3 length: 12 residues. Germline loops: CDR1 DFQATT, CDR2 SNEGSKA (reference sequence). The ends lost 2 bases at V and 5 bases at J; junction bases unmatched: 2. The DNA for the CDR3 is TGCAGTGCTAGAAACAGGGGATATGGCTACACCTTC. As protein: CSARNRGYGYTF.

This clonotype was seen at least ten times. The V call is TRBV5-5, the J call TRBJ1-5; the match to TRBD1 covers 10 bases. Germline CDR1 and CDR2: SGHKS and YYEKEE (reference sequence). V dropped 0 bases and J dropped 5; count of bases not matched to a gene: 2. The CDR3 sequence is 15 residues long. The DNA of the CDR3 is TGTGCCAGCAGCTTGGGAGGGACAGGGGATCAGCCCCAGCATTTT. Its protein is CASSLGGTGDQPQHF.

There are many counts of this clonotype. This chain links TRBV6-1 with TRBJ1-5; D unclear. Trimming left V 6 bases short and J 3 bases short, with 15 bases between. Germline CDR1 reads MNHNS; CDR2 reads SASEGT. This CDR3 comprises 15 residues. The CDR3 region has the DNA TGTGCCAGCAGCCCCCGTGGTGAGAACAATCAGCCCCAGCATTTT. Its translation is CASSPRGENNQPQHF.

The sample holds many counts of this clonotype. The genes are TRBV5-1 and TRBJ2-5; TRBD2 agrees at 15 bases. V gave up 4 bases and J gave up 5 bases; unmatched junction bases: 9. Germline-derived CDR1 and CDR2 are SGHRS and YFSETQ. The CDR3 contains 17 residues. The CDR3: CASSRTSGGAGEETQYF. The CDR3 nucleotides are TGCGCCAGCAGCAGGACTAGCGGGGGGGCAGGGGAGGAGACCCAGTACTTC.

This clonotype was found many times. This rearrangement joins TRBV11-2 to TRBJ1-1; no reliable D call. Trimming left V 6 bases short and J 3 bases short, with 8 bases between. This CDR3 region has 12 residues. Germline loops: CDR1 SGHAT, CDR2 FQNNGV. The CDR3 sequence: CASSRQYTEAFF. CDR3 in DNA: TGTGCCAGCAGTCGCCAATACACTGAAGCTTTCTTT.

This clonotype was counted many times. The V and J genes are TRBV12-3 or TRBV12-4 and TRBJ1-1; D may be TRBD1 (6 bases). The CDR3 is 14 residues long. Deletions cut 7 bases from V and 0 bases from J, with 12 bases between. CDR3 in amino acids: CASKLGTMNTEAFF. The CDR3 DNA reads TGTGCCAGCAAGTTGGGGACAATGAACACTGAAGCTTTCTTT.

This clonotype was picked up many times. The chain is built from TRBV6-5 and TRBJ1-1; tentatively, D is TRBD1 (6 bases). Germline assignment: CDR1 MNHEY and CDR2 SVGAGI. This CDR3 is 12 amino acids long. Trimming left V 4 bases short and J 11 bases short, with 14 bases between. The CDR3 DNA reads as TGTGCCAGCAGTTCTGGGGGCGCTTGGGCTTTCTTT. Translating it yields CASSSGGAWAFF.

This clonotype was found many times. The rearrangement links TRBV20-1 to TRBJ2-7; TRBD1 matches at 9 bases. This CDR3 has 15 amino acids. The germline CDR1 and CDR2 sequences are DFQATT and SNEGSKA (reference sequence). J lost 1 base, V lost 1 base, and 5 bases had no gene match. The CDR3 nucleotides are TGCAGTGCTAGAGGGGGACAGGGAATTTCCTACGAGCAGTACGTC. It translates to CSARGGQGISYEQYV.

This clonotype has a count of ten or more. This chain joins TRBV4-3 and TRBJ2-2, with D tentatively TRBD2 (6 bases). V was trimmed by 4 bases and J by 1 base, leaving 16 bases between them. The CDR3 has 17 amino acids. CDR1 LGHNA and CDR2 YSLEER come from the germline V gene. CDR3 DNA sequence: TGCGCCAGCAGCCGAAGAGGCCTCGGGGGGAACACCGGGGAGCTGTTTTTT. Protein: CASSRRGLGGNTGELFF.